This T cell receptor (beta chain) originates from a study of human T cells and chemical hapten exposure. In the study overall: Patch tests put 0.01% DPC on the upper back, read at 6 days. There were per-sample TCR yield variations, arising mainly from small pooled library volume differences.

A note on this clonotype: The antigen remains undetermined.

CDR1 and CDR2 (germline): ENHRY, SYGVKD. Unmatched junction bases numbered 1, after V lost 6 bases and J lost 1 base. This CDR3 comprises 15 residues. Findings and caveats of the study: Counts of expanded TCRs (at PT1) showed a positive correlation with patch test score.

MiXCR, run by TCRdb on the RACE reads, gives a single entry per CDR3 protein. The data contain about 93,000 distinct CDR3 sequences, about 9% of them singletons. Time point specified: pre-sensitization, week 0. Treatment given: therapeutic diphenylcyclopropenone sensitization with weekly scalp DPC. Unfractionated whole blood yielded total RNA. The chain couples TRBV10-3 to TRBJ2-2; 11 bases match TRBD2. This TCR was recovered from a middle-aged man with alopecia areata. Some clones in this sample may be carry-over from other donors' samples. The sequencing here drew on whole blood, taken in connection with sensitization to the hapten diphenylcyclopropenone (DPC). CDR3 in DNA: TGTGCCATCAGGACTAGCGGGGAGAACACCGGGGAGCTGTTTTTT. Its protein product is CAIRTSGENTGELFF.